The 32 T cell receptor beta chains given below trace back to one sample, sequenced in a study of blood T cell repertoires in COVID-19 (dated by TCRdb to 2018 to 2021). Library preparation was by the immunoSEQ multiplex PCR assay. TCRdb stores this immuneACCESS table with in-frame sequences only. Part of the clones is absent; in the studies checked, under half of the shortfall reflects unresolved V genes, and no reason is known for the rest. The sample profile shows 90,000 to 150,000 clones; about four fifths of them were found once. The top ten constitute about 9.4% of the sample. The sequencing input was peripheral blood. The receptors stem from a human donor in a cohort sampled during active COVID-19.

The gene calls are TRBV9 and TRBJ1-1, with D uncertain. Trimming pared 0 bases from V and 1 base from J, leaving 10 bases between. The CDR3 loop spans 15 amino acids. Germline CDR1 SGDLS, CDR2 YYNGEE. The CDR3 DNA sequence: TGTGCCAGCAGCGTAGTCCACTGGGCGAACACTGAAGCTTTCTTT. It yields the protein CASSVVHWANTEAFF.

This clone was seen once. The V call is TRBV11-2, the J call TRBJ2-5; 7 nucleotides align to TRBD2. Trimming removed 4 bases from V and 1 base from J; junction bases left unmatched: 6. Germline CDR1 is SGHAT and CDR2 is FQNNGV. The CDR3 has 15 amino acids. The DNA for the CDR3 is TGTGCCAGCAGCTCACCTAGCGGCCGCCAAGAGACCCAGTACTTC. Amino acid sequence: CASSSPSGRQETQYF.

V usage is TRBV7-9 and J usage is TRBJ2-3; the D gene is possibly TRBD2 (5 bases). The germline V gene encodes CDR1 SEHNR and CDR2 FQNEAQ (reference sequence). V shed 5 bases and J shed 3 bases, with 21 bases lying between them. The CDR3 covers 17 residues. The CDR3 sequence: CASSGAGTGLGTDTQYF. The CDR3 bases are TGTGCCAGCAGCGGAGCCGGAACCGGACTGGGGACAGATACGCAGTATTTT.

The chain links TRBV6-6 to TRBJ2-4; 10 bases are a match to TRBD2. V was clipped by 8 bases and J by 4 bases; unmatched bases: 11. This CDR3 has 16 residues. Germline assignment: CDR1 MNHNY and CDR2 SVGAGI (reference sequence). For the CDR3, the DNA is TGTGCCAGCGGTGGGCTAGCGGGAGTTTTTAAAAACATTCAGTACTTC. Protein: CASGGLAGVFKNIQYF.

DNA for the CDR3: TGTGCCAGCAGCCAAGATCTAGGGGCGTACGAGCAGTACTTC. It encodes CASSQDLGAYEQYF. The rearrangement uses TRBV4-2 and TRBJ2-7; maybe TRBD1 (5 bases). Per the germline V gene, CDR1 is LGHNA and CDR2 is YNFKEQ. The CDR3 spans 14 residues. Trimming shortened V by 0 bases and J by 4 bases, and 10 bases separated the two germline ends.

The chain has TRBV6-2 or TRBV6-3 and TRBJ1-2; weak D call: TRBD1 (6 bases). Trimming removed 5 bases at V and 8 bases at J, with 12 bases between. Germline assignment: CDR1 MNHEY and CDR2 SVGEGT. The CDR3 contains 12 residues. DNA of the CDR3: TGTGCCAGCAGTAAACAGGGTTGGGGCTACACCTTC. This translates into CASSKQGWGYTF.

This chain uses TRBV5-4 with TRBJ1-1, with D unclear. There are 17 residues in the CDR3. CDR1 SGHNT and CDR2 YYREEE come from the germline V gene (reference sequence). Deletions cut 0 bases from V and 3 bases from J, with 18 bases between. CDR3 in amino acids: CASSLAKVAGKDTEAFF. CDR3 DNA sequence: TGTGCCAGCAGCTTGGCCAAGGTGGCAGGAAAGGACACTGAAGCTTTCTTT.

The V gene is TRBV5-1, the J gene TRBJ2-5; no firm D call. The CDR3 sequence is 13 residues long. V was trimmed by 0 bases and J by 3 bases, leaving 6 bases between them. Germline V CDR1 and CDR2: SGHRS, YFSETQ. CDR3 region: CASSLGHEETQYF. CDR3 DNA sequence: TGCGCCAGCAGCTTGGGACACGAAGAGACCCAGTACTTC.

J is TRBJ2-7 and V is TRBV19; 8 nucleotides match TRBD2. This CDR3 has 15 amino acids. V was clipped by 0 bases and J by 2 bases; unmatched bases: 3. Germline V CDR1 and CDR2: LNHDA, SQIVND (reference sequence). The CDR3 sequence is CASSIEGGLAYEQYF. In DNA form, the CDR3 reads TGTGCCAGTAGTATAGAGGGGGGACTAGCCTACGAGCAGTACTTC.

V usage is TRBV30 and J usage is TRBJ1-2; D is possibly TRBD1 (5 bases). Germline V gives CDR1 GTSNPN, CDR2 SVGIG (reference sequence). The CDR3 is 13 residues long. V lost 5 bases to trimming and J lost 4 bases, with 14 bases between them. Here the CDR3 reads CAWAGGISYGYTF. CDR3 in DNA: TGTGCCTGGGCGGGGGGGATTAGCTATGGCTACACCTTC.

This clone was picked up one time. The rearrangement joins TRBV6-4 to TRBJ2-1; 13 nucleotides match TRBD2. Germline CDR1 reads MRHNA; CDR2 reads SNTAGT. V shed 6 bases and J 5 bases; nucleotides not matched to a gene: 4. This CDR3 contains 15 residues. The CDR3 DNA is TGTGCCAGCAGCCCCGGGACTAGCGGGAACAATGAGCAGTTCTTC. Its protein is CASSPGTSGNNEQFF.

The chain couples TRBV9 to TRBJ2-7, with 7 bases identical to TRBD2. The J segment lost 2 bases and the V segment lost 0 bases, leaving 5 bases of the junction unmatched. This CDR3 comprises 15 residues. Germline loops: CDR1 SGDLS, CDR2 YYNGEE. CDR3: CASSVAGGPPYEQYF. CDR3 in DNA: TGTGCCAGCAGCGTAGCGGGAGGCCCGCCCTACGAGCAGTACTTC.

The gene calls are TRBV18 and TRBJ2-2; 13 bases agree with TRBD2. From germline, CDR1 is KGHSH and CDR2 LQKENI. Trimming cost V 5 bases and J 2 bases; bases outside gene matches: 8. This CDR3 comprises 18 residues. CDR3 DNA sequence: TGTGCCAGCTCATCCACCGGGACTAGCGGGAAAAACACCGGGGAGCTGTTTTTT. It is translated as CASSSTGTSGKNTGELFF.

V is TRBV11-2 and J is TRBJ1-1, with 12 bases lining up with TRBD1. The CDR3 runs 15 residues. Germline values: CDR1 SGHAT, CDR2 FQNNGV. V was clipped by 3 bases and J by 5 bases; unmatched bases: 4. CDR3 loop: CASSLGQGAWTEAFF. In nucleotides, the CDR3 is TGTGCCAGCAGCTTGGGACAGGGGGCCTGGACTGAAGCTTTCTTT. Supplemented by reference TRBV11-2 and TRBJ1-1, the full variable domain reads EAGVAQSPRYKIIEKRQSVAFWCNPISGHATLYWYQQILGQGPKLLIQFQNNGVVDDSQLPKDRFSAERLKGVDSTLKIQPAKLEDSAVYLCASSLGQGAWTEAFFGQGTRLTVV.

The gene calls are TRBV7-2 and TRBJ1-5; weak D call: TRBD1 (6 bases). Germline loops: CDR1 SGHTA, CDR2 FQGNSA. V was trimmed by 1 base and J by 7 bases, leaving 11 bases between them. The CDR3 sequence is 14 residues long. The CDR3 sequence is CASSLEGGGQPQHF. CDR3 in DNA: TGTGCCAGCAGCTTAGAAGGGGGAGGGCAGCCCCAGCATTTT.

The chain links TRBV30 to TRBJ2-7; D may be TRBD1 (7 bases). CDR1 and CDR2 from the germline V gene are GTSNPN and SVGIG (reference sequence). This CDR3 has 14 residues. V was clipped by 6 bases and J by 0 bases, with 15 bases between them. The CDR3 protein is CACRGTVSSYEQYF. CDR3 bases: TGTGCCTGCCGGGGGACAGTCAGCTCCTACGAGCAGTACTTC.

The chain is built from TRBV4-3 and TRBJ1-6; a weak D match, TRBD1 (6 bases). CDR1 and CDR2 (germline): LGHNA, YSLEER. This CDR3 spans 16 amino acids. V was clipped by 1 base and J by 3 bases, with 10 bases between them. DNA of the CDR3: TGCGCCAGCAGCCAAGGCAGGGGCCACTATAATTCACCCCTCCACTTT. Its protein product is CASSQGRGHYNSPLHF.

The chain carries TRBV2 and TRBJ1-4; D remains ambiguous. Germline CDR1 and CDR2: SNHLY and FYNNEI. Trimming cost V 6 bases and J 0 bases, with 8 bases left between them. There are 14 residues in the CDR3. CDR3 residues: CASRAGTTNEKLFF. In DNA form, the CDR3 reads TGTGCCAGCAGAGCCGGGACAACTAATGAAAAACTGTTTTTT.

The chain employs TRBV4-3 and TRBJ2-7; TRBD2 aligns across 7 bases. This CDR3 has 15 residues. V gave up 1 base and J gave up 3 bases; unmatched junction bases: 6. Germline V gene sequence: CDR1 LGHNA, CDR2 YSLEER. CDR3 DNA sequence: TGCGCCAGCAGCCAAGTGGCGGGAGTTCTCTACGAGCAGTACTTC. Protein product: CASSQVAGVLYEQYF.

The chain carries TRBV9 and TRBJ2-5; 8 bases match TRBD1. The V gene end was trimmed by 4 bases and the J gene end by 5 bases; junction bases not matched to a gene: 16. The CDR3 spans 17 residues. Germline CDR1 reads SGDLS; CDR2 reads YYNGEE. CDR3 in amino acids: CASSPGPGQGRRETQYF. The DNA for the CDR3 is TGTGCCAGCAGCCCAGGACCCGGACAGGGACGACGGGAGACCCAGTACTTC.

This sequence joins TRBV5-1 and TRBJ1-1; the match to TRBD1 covers 9 bases. Germline assignment: CDR1 SGHRS and CDR2 YFSETQ. J lost 1 base, V lost 4 bases, and 2 bases had no gene match. This CDR3 spans 14 amino acids. The CDR3 DNA reads as TGCGCCAGCAGCACGGGACAGGGGAACACTGAAGCTTTCTTT. Protein: CASSTGQGNTEAFF.

The chain has TRBV5-1 and TRBJ2-5; 7 bases map to TRBD2. Germline loops: CDR1 SGHRS, CDR2 YFSETQ. V lost 2 bases, J lost 4 bases, and 5 bases stayed unmatched. The CDR3 is 14 amino acids. The CDR3 DNA reads TGCGCCAGCAGCTTAAACGGACTAGGAGAGACCCAGTACTTC. This codes for CASSLNGLGETQYF.

The chain employs TRBV19 and TRBJ2-2, with 9 bases lining up with TRBD2. The CDR3 length is 18 residues. V trimming: 5 bases; J trimming: 2 bases; junction bases outside the gene matches: 12. The V gene's germline CDR1 is LNHDA and CDR2 SQIVND (reference sequence). The CDR3 DNA sequence: TGTGCCAGTAGTCCATTCCGCGGGACTAGCAGTAACACCGGGGAGCTGTTTTTT. Protein sequence: CASSPFRGTSSNTGELFF.

This rearrangement joins TRBV7-3 to TRBJ2-2, with D tentatively TRBD1 (6 bases). V was clipped by 4 bases and J by 7 bases, with 10 bases between them. The CDR3 sequence is 13 residues long. Germline-derived CDR1 and CDR2 are SGHTA and FQGTGA. The CDR3 DNA sequence: TGTGCCAGCAGCTCGACAGGTGGCGGGGAGCTGTTTTTT. It specifies CASSSTGGGELFF.

This rearrangement joins TRBV12-5 to TRBJ2-5; tentatively, D is TRBD2 (6 bases). V lost 3 bases and J 3 bases, leaving 20 bases between the germline ends. Germline CDR1 reads LGHNT; CDR2 reads FRNRAP. The CDR3 consists of 17 residues. The CDR3 sequence is CASGLAISAGREETQYF. The CDR3 bases are TGTGCTAGTGGTTTAGCTATTTCAGCGGGCCGTGAAGAGACCCAGTACTTC.

This sequence joins TRBV6-6 and TRBJ2-5, with TRBD2 matching 10 bases. J lost 0 bases, V lost 6 bases, and 7 bases had no gene match. CDR1 and CDR2 (germline): MNHNY, SVGAGI (reference sequence). The CDR3 spans 16 residues. CDR3 sequence (DNA): TGTGCCAGCAGGGATCTAGCGGGAGCCAACCAAGAGACCCAGTACTTC. Translated: CASRDLAGANQETQYF.

V is TRBV4-3 and J is TRBJ2-1; weak D call: TRBD2 (6 bases). Germline CDR1 LGHNA, CDR2 YSLEER. The V end lost 2 bases, the J end lost 4 bases, and 12 bases lay between the germline ends. This CDR3 has 15 amino acids. The CDR3 loop reads CASSQTRDSYNEQFF. CDR3 coding DNA: TGCGCCAGCAGCCAAACCCGGGACTCGTACAATGAGCAGTTCTTC.

The V and J genes are TRBV7-3 and TRBJ2-7; no clear D. The CDR3 is 14 amino acids. V lost 8 bases, J lost 0 bases, and 14 bases lay in between. Germline V gene data show CDR1 as SGHTA and CDR2 as FQGTGA. The CDR3 here is CASRVSGLSYEQYF. CDR3 sequence (DNA): TGTGCCAGCCGTGTGTCGGGTCTCTCCTACGAGCAGTACTTC.

The chain links TRBV9 to TRBJ2-5; D perhaps matches TRBD2 (7 bases). Between the trimmed V and J ends, which lost 3 bases and 5 bases, there was a span of 14 bases. Germline-derived CDR1 and CDR2 are SGDLS and YYNGEE. The CDR3 is 14 residues long. In DNA form, the CDR3 reads TGTGCCAGCAGCGCGGACGGGGGGCGGGAGACCCAGTACTTC. Residues: CASSADGGRETQYF.

The chain carries TRBV5-6 and TRBJ2-5; 10 bases are a match to TRBD1. The CDR3 is 14 amino acids. CDR1 SGHDT and CDR2 YYEEEE come from the germline V gene. The J segment lost 4 bases and the V segment lost 3 bases, leaving 3 bases of the junction unmatched. Here the CDR3 reads CASSYRDRGETQYF. The CDR3 DNA sequence: TGTGCCAGCAGCTACCGGGACAGGGGAGAGACCCAGTACTTC.

The chain carries TRBV7-2 and TRBJ1-1; possible D gene TRBD1, 5 bases. The CDR3 is 15 residues long. The germline V gene encodes CDR1 SGHTA and CDR2 FQGNSA. Trimming took 2 bases from V and 2 from J, leaving 12 bases between them. The DNA for the CDR3 is TGTGCCAGCAGCTTAAGTCCCGGGGGAAACACTGAAGCTTTCTTT. Its translation is CASSLSPGGNTEAFF.

This chain links TRBV19 with TRBJ2-1; 9 nucleotides match TRBD2. V trimming: 5 bases; J trimming: 9 bases; junction bases outside the gene matches: 8. CDR3 length: 14 amino acids. Germline assignment: CDR1 LNHDA and CDR2 SQIVND (reference sequence). This CDR3 reads CASSGRGGPTEQFF. As DNA, the CDR3 is TGTGCCAGTAGTGGGCGGGGGGGCCCGACTGAGCAGTTCTTC. The entire variable domain, with the rest obtained from reference TRBV19 and TRBJ2-1, is as follows: DGGITQSPKYLFRKEGQNVTLSCEQNLNHDAMYWYRQDPGQGLRLIYYSQIVNDFQKGDIAEGYSVSREKKESFPLTVTSAQKNPTAFYLCASSGRGGPTEQFFGPGTRLTVL.